These 27 T cell receptor beta chains originate from one sample sequenced in a study of monozygotic twins with inflammatory bowel disease. TCRdb re-called the 5' RACE reads, yielding one record per CDR3 amino acid sequence without DNA. The sample is made up of approximately 150,000 distinct CDR3 sequences, and the top ten hold 2.4% of it. The sample consisted of blood. These receptors were collected from a human donor with ulcerative colitis or Crohn's disease, or a healthy co-twin of an affected twin (not recorded which).

The chain joins TRBV7-2 to TRBJ2-1. Germline V gives CDR1 SGHTA, CDR2 FQGNSA. This CDR3 region has 16 residues. The CDR3 reads CASSASGSGAYNEQFF.

The V gene is TRBV5-1, the J gene TRBJ1-4; the D call from TCRdb, TRBD1, cannot be confirmed without DNA. The germline CDR1 and CDR2 sequences are SGHRS and YFSETQ. The CDR3 is 15 residues long. The CDR3 protein is CASSLEGQGGEKLFF.

The rearrangement joins TRBV19 to TRBJ2-3; TCRdb reports TRBD2, a call that lacks DNA to check it against. Germline CDR1 LNHDA, CDR2 SQIVND (reference sequence). There are 16 residues in the CDR3. The CDR3 is CASSTKTSGRSDTQYF.

This chain uses TRBV20-1 with TRBJ2-5; TCRdb returns TRBD1, unconfirmable since there is no DNA. This CDR3 is 15 amino acids long. Germline loops: CDR1 DFQATT, CDR2 SNEGSKA (reference sequence). The CDR3 loop reads CSARAGGDDQETQYF.

The V call is TRBV10-3, the J call TRBJ2-2; TCRdb's assignment of TRBD2 cannot be checked, as there is no DNA. There are 19 residues in the CDR3. The V gene's germline CDR1 is ENHRY and CDR2 SYGVKD. CDR3 residues: CAIMGETSALTGLTGELFF.

The V and J genes are TRBV14 and TRBJ1-3. The CDR3 length is 15 residues. Germline V lookup: CDR1 SGHDN, CDR2 FVKESK. The chain's CDR3 is CASSQAGYSGNTIYF.

V usage is TRBV7-9 and J usage is TRBJ2-3; the D call of TRBD1 rests on TCRdb alone, since no DNA is present to check it. Germline V lookup: CDR1 SEHNR, CDR2 FQNEAQ (reference sequence). This CDR3 contains 17 residues. The CDR3 spells CASNQGRVLETTDTQYF.

The chain carries TRBV20-1 and TRBJ2-1; with no DNA, the TCRdb D assignment of TRBD1 cannot be verified. Germline CDR1 DFQATT, CDR2 SNEGSKA (reference sequence). The CDR3 extends over 12 amino acids. The CDR3: CSAHRGNWEQFF.

The chain couples TRBV24-1 to TRBJ2-1. The CDR3 extends over 13 amino acids. Looked up from germline, CDR1 is KGHDR and CDR2 is SFDVKD. The CDR3 sequence: CATSDFGYNEQFF.

The rearrangement uses TRBV28 and TRBJ2-1; TCRdb's D gene call, TRBD2, goes unchecked for lack of DNA. Germline V gene sequence: CDR1 MDHEN, CDR2 SYDVKM. CDR3 length: 18 residues. The CDR3 here is CASSDPREEIGSYNEQFF.

This chain connects TRBV5-4 to TRBJ2-3; no DNA is available, so the TRBD1 call from TCRdb remains unchecked. From germline, CDR1 is SGHNT and CDR2 YYREEE (reference sequence). The CDR3 consists of 13 residues. Here the CDR3 reads CASSSPAEDTQYF.

The chain couples TRBV6-5 to TRBJ2-1. Germline CDR1 is MNHEY and CDR2 is SVGAGI. This CDR3 comprises 15 residues. CDR3 sequence reads: CASSYSIDLDNEQFF.

This chain uses TRBV19 with TRBJ2-7; TCRdb gives TRBD1 as the D gene, but with no DNA this cannot be confirmed. This CDR3 has 15 amino acids. CDR1 and CDR2 from the germline V gene are LNHDA and SQIVND (reference sequence). CDR3 region: CASSIGEDGGYEQYF.

The rearrangement uses TRBV7-3 and TRBJ1-1. This CDR3 comprises 13 residues. CDR1 SGHTA and CDR2 FQGTGA come from the germline V gene. The CDR3 sequence: CASSSGPSGEAFF.

This chain uses TRBV5-4 with TRBJ2-3; the D call of TRBD1 rests on TCRdb alone, since no DNA is present to check it. This CDR3 region has 15 residues. CDR1 SGHNT and CDR2 YYREEE come from the germline V gene (reference sequence). The chain's CDR3 is CASSLGWGSTDTQYF.

The CDR3 region is CSASRGNTEAFF. The chain carries TRBV20-1 and TRBJ1-1. CDR1 and CDR2 (germline): DFQATT, SNEGSKA (reference sequence). The CDR3 contains 12 residues.

The chain links TRBV7-2 to TRBJ1-1; lacking DNA, the TRBD1 call made by TCRdb goes unchecked. Germline assignment: CDR1 SGHTA and CDR2 FQGNSA. This CDR3 is built from 15 residues. This CDR3 is CASSLTVNSGTEAFF. Filled out from reference TRBV7-2 and TRBJ1-1, the complete variable domain reads GAGVSQSPSNKVTEKGKDVELRCDPISGHTALYWYRQSLGQGLEFLIYFQGNSAPDKSGLPSDRFSAERTGGSVSTLTIQRTQQEDSAVYLCASSLTVNSGTEAFFGQGTRLTVV.

The V and J genes are TRBV4-2 and TRBJ2-5; the TRBD2 assignment by TCRdb is unverifiable without DNA. This CDR3 is 20 amino acids long. Germline CDR1 and CDR2: LGHNA and YNFKEQ. The CDR3 protein is CASSQDPRTSGSDNQETQYF.

The chain joins TRBV25-1 to TRBJ2-7; TCRdb picks TRBD2, but there is no DNA to check that call. The CDR3 runs 17 residues. Germline V gives CDR1 MGHDK, CDR2 SYGVNS. The chain's CDR3 is CASSETPTGPFSSEQYF.

J is TRBJ2-1 and V is TRBV11-3. The CDR3 consists of 13 residues. The germline V gene has CDR1 SGHNT and CDR2 YENEEA. CDR3 in amino acids: CASSRRVDNEQFF.

V gene TRBV5-1 combines with J gene TRBJ2-7. Germline values: CDR1 SGHRS, CDR2 YFSETQ. This CDR3 is 14 amino acids long. CDR3 sequence: CASSTTVLSYEQYF.

The CDR3: CSVEEGTDPDTQYF. The chain links TRBV29-1 to TRBJ2-3; TCRdb reports TRBD1, a call that lacks DNA to check it against. The CDR3 covers 14 residues. In germline, CDR1 is SQVTM, CDR2 ANQGSEA.

The chain carries TRBV5-5 and TRBJ1-1; TCRdb returns TRBD1, unconfirmable since there is no DNA. The CDR3 loop spans 15 amino acids. Looked up from germline, CDR1 is SGHKS and CDR2 is YYEKEE (reference sequence). Here the CDR3 reads CASSLLTGFGAEAFF.

The V call is TRBV3-1, the J call TRBJ1-3. The CDR3 has 14 residues. The germline V gene has CDR1 LGHDT and CDR2 YNNKEL (reference sequence). CDR3 sequence reads: CASSQDQGGNTIYF.

This chain uses TRBV2 with TRBJ2-3; TCRdb names TRBD2, which stays unverified in the absence of DNA. The CDR3 is made up of 16 amino acids. From germline, CDR1 is SNHLY and CDR2 FYNNEI. The CDR3 loop is CASSGVGRAGTDTQYF.

The chain carries TRBV5-6 and TRBJ2-7. The CDR3 totals 15 residues. From germline, CDR1 is SGHDT and CDR2 YYEEEE. The CDR3 sequence: CASSLAGTRSYEQYF.

V usage is TRBV4-2 and J usage is TRBJ1-1. From germline, CDR1 is LGHNA and CDR2 YNFKEQ. The length of the CDR3 is 12 residues. CDR3 amino acids: CASSLSNTEAFF.